The 32 T cell receptor beta chains below come from one sample, sequenced in a study of blood T cell repertoires in COVID-19. TCRdb's table, derived via immunoSEQ multiplex PCR, lists solely in-frame clones and lacks some. The sample holds 150,000 or so clones, about 91% seen once. The sequenced material came from peripheral blood. The receptor set was obtained from a woman between 50 and 59 years old with acute or convalescent COVID-19.

This clone was seen only a few times. The chain recombines TRBV7-6 with TRBJ2-1; TRBD2 matches at 7 bases. Germline CDR1 SGHVS, CDR2 FNYEAQ. Trimming removed 3 bases from V and 0 bases from J; junction bases left unmatched: 23. This CDR3 comprises 22 residues. The CDR3: CASSLKNPVGLADLSSYNEQFF. DNA for the CDR3: TGTGCCAGCAGCTTGAAAAACCCCGTAGGGCTAGCGGATCTAAGCTCCTACAATGAGCAGTTCTTC.

This chain links TRBV7-9 with TRBJ2-3, with TRBD1 matching over 9 bases. V was pared by 3 bases and J by 6 bases, with 4 bases of the junction left unmatched. The CDR3 covers 14 residues. Germline CDR1 and CDR2: SEHNR and FQNEAQ (reference sequence). CDR3 protein: CASSLGQGWDTQYF. The CDR3, as DNA: TGTGCCAGCAGCTTGGGACAGGGATGGGATACGCAGTATTTT. The variable domain in full, with the rest retrieved from reference TRBV7-9 and TRBJ2-3, is DTGVSQNPRHKITKRGQNVTFRCDPISEHNRLYWYRQTLGQGPEFLTYFQNEAQLEKSRLLSDRFSAERPKGSFSTLEIQRTEQGDSAMYLCASSLGQGWDTQYFGPGTRLTVL.

The gene calls are TRBV11-3 and TRBJ1-4, with 7 bases matching TRBD1. Per the germline V gene, CDR1 is SGHNT and CDR2 is YENEEA. Trimming took 4 bases from V and 8 from J; bases not matched to a gene: 10. The CDR3 is 15 amino acids. The CDR3 reads CASSSTGVTWEKLFF. CDR3 sequence (DNA): TGTGCCAGCAGCTCTACAGGGGTAACTTGGGAAAAACTGTTTTTT.

The chain joins TRBV6-5 to TRBJ2-7; D is perhaps TRBD2 (7 bases). V was clipped by 1 base and J by 2 bases, with 12 bases between them. Germline V gene sequence: CDR1 MNHEY, CDR2 SVGAGI. The length of the CDR3 is 15 residues. The CDR3 region has the DNA TGTGCCAGCAGTTACTGGCGGGGGCCGCCCTACGAGCAGTACTTC. The encoded protein is CASSYWRGPPYEQYF.

The CDR3 nucleotides read TGTGCCAGCAGTGACCCCGACAGGGGGCGCATCTATGGCTACACCTTC. Amino acids: CASSDPDRGRIYGYTF. The chain carries TRBV6-1 and TRBJ1-2, with 10 bases aligning to TRBD1. Per the germline V gene, CDR1 is MNHNS and CDR2 is SASEGT. The CDR3 loop spans 16 amino acids. J was trimmed by 4 bases and V by 3 bases; bases with no gene match: 8.

This clone was recorded only once. The chain couples TRBV6-1 to TRBJ2-1; 8 positions match TRBD2. Germline lookup yields CDR1 MNHNS and CDR2 SASEGT. The CDR3 runs 14 residues. Trimming at V came to 2 bases and at J to 7 bases, leaving 4 bases not matched to a gene. The CDR3, as DNA: TGTGCCAGCAGTGAAACAGGGACTAGGAATGAGCAGTTCTTC. It encodes CASSETGTRNEQFF.

This chain joins TRBV11-2 and TRBJ1-5, with D possibly matching TRBD1 (6 bases). CDR3 size: 15 residues. Trimming pared 1 base from V and 1 base from J, leaving 8 bases between. Germline CDR1 and CDR2: SGHAT and FQNNGV. The CDR3 DNA is TGTGCCAGCAGCTTAGGGACAGCAAGCAATCAGCCCCAGCATTTT. As protein: CASSLGTASNQPQHF.

The gene calls are TRBV12-5 and TRBJ1-4; D is ambiguous. The V gene's germline CDR1 is LGHNT and CDR2 FRNRAP. The V and J ends lost 0 bases and 0 bases respectively, with 8 bases between them. The CDR3 has 16 amino acids. The CDR3 region has the DNA TGTGCTAGTGGTTTGGTTGCCGCGGCAACTAATGAAAAACTGTTTTTT. The encoded protein is CASGLVAAATNEKLFF.

The chain links TRBV7-2 to TRBJ2-2; 8 bases align to TRBD2. The CDR3 contains 15 residues. Germline CDR1 reads SGHTA; CDR2 reads FQGNSA. Losses at the gene ends were 3 bases for V and 6 bases for J; bases not matched to a gene: 6. For the CDR3, the DNA is TGTGCCAGCAGCTTCGCTAGCGGGTTGGCCGGGGAGCTGTTTTTT. As protein: CASSFASGLAGELFF.

The V and J genes are TRBV2 and TRBJ2-7; possible D gene TRBD2, 5 bases. In germline, CDR1 is SNHLY, CDR2 FYNNEI. V was shortened by 5 bases and J by 4 bases, with 15 bases between the two germline ends. This CDR3 comprises 14 residues. The CDR3 DNA is TGTGCCAGCAGTACAAGACTACCTCGATACGAGCAGTACTTC. Its translation: CASSTRLPRYEQYF.

J is TRBJ1-3 and V is TRBV5-1; the D gene is possibly TRBD1 (5 bases). The CDR3 loop spans 14 amino acids. Germline CDR1 reads SGHRS; CDR2 reads YFSETQ. Trimming stripped 0 bases from V and 2 bases from J, with 6 bases between. In DNA, the CDR3 is TGCGCCAGCAGCTTGGACAGGACTGGAAACACCATATATTTT. It yields the protein CASSLDRTGNTIYF.

The sample holds a few counts of this clone. The genes are TRBV6-5 and TRBJ1-1; D unclear. This CDR3 region has 13 residues. Looked up from germline, CDR1 is MNHEY and CDR2 is SVGAGI. Trimming removed 7 bases from V and 2 bases from J, with 11 bases in between. DNA for the CDR3: TGTGCCAGCATAAGCGAAAGCAACACTGAAGCTTTCTTT. Translation: CASISESNTEAFF.

The chain employs TRBV5-1 and TRBJ2-3; D remains unclear. Germline assignment: CDR1 SGHRS and CDR2 YFSETQ. This CDR3 is 13 amino acids long. V was clipped by 4 bases and J by 1 base, with 7 bases between them. The CDR3 sequence: CASSITGTDTQYF. The CDR3 coding sequence is TGCGCCAGCAGCATAACGGGCACAGATACGCAGTATTTT.

The chain couples TRBV27 to TRBJ1-1; 10 positions agree with TRBD1. Germline-derived CDR1 and CDR2 are MNHEY and SMNVEV (reference sequence). There are 14 residues in the CDR3. Trimming cost V 5 bases and J 4 bases; bases outside gene matches: 4. CDR3 region: CASSRDRGLTEAFF. Written as DNA, the CDR3 is TGTGCCAGCAGTAGGGACAGGGGACTCACTGAAGCTTTCTTT.

This chain connects TRBV3-1 (or the pseudogene TRBV3-2) to TRBJ1-6, with 8 bases that match TRBD1. Germline V CDR1 and CDR2: LGHDT, YNNKEL (reference sequence). This CDR3 is 18 amino acids long. Trimming took 4 bases from V and 9 from J; bases not matched to a gene: 17. CDR3 sequence (DNA): TGTGCCAGCAGCCGATCCAAGATCACCACAGGGGGGTTTTCACCCCTCCACTTT. The encoded protein is CASSRSKITTGGFSPLHF.

This clone was seen a few times. This chain links TRBV4-3 with TRBJ2-1; D not certain. V was clipped by 2 bases and J by 0 bases, with 17 bases between them. The CDR3 sequence is 18 residues long. Germline values: CDR1 LGHNA, CDR2 YSLEER. The CDR3 loop is CASSQRSVRSSSYNEQFF. In nucleotides, the CDR3 is TGCGCCAGCAGCCAACGAAGCGTCCGGTCCAGCTCCTACAATGAGCAGTTCTTC.

The V and J genes are TRBV6-6 and TRBJ2-7, with D possibly being TRBD2 (5 bases). Germline V gives CDR1 MNHNY, CDR2 SVGAGI (reference sequence). CDR3 length: 14 amino acids. V was trimmed by 6 bases and J by 2 bases, leaving 14 bases between them. The CDR3 DNA reads as TGTGCCAGCAGAACAACGGGATCCACCTACGAGCAGTACTTC. It yields the protein CASRTTGSTYEQYF.

This chain uses TRBV6-6 with TRBJ2-1; D not certain. The V gene's germline CDR1 is MNHNY and CDR2 SVGAGI (reference sequence). The V end lost 2 bases, the J end lost 7 bases, and 12 bases lay between the germline ends. This CDR3 comprises 14 residues. The CDR3: CASSYRSGENEQFF. The CDR3 nucleotides read TGTGCCAGCAGTTACAGGAGTGGTGAAAATGAGCAGTTCTTC.

The chain employs TRBV6-5 and TRBJ1-3, with D unclear. V lost 0 bases to trimming and J lost 0 bases, with 6 bases between them. The CDR3 sequence is 15 residues long. Germline V gene lookup returns CDR1 MNHEY and CDR2 SVGAGI. CDR3 residues: CASSYSGNSGNTIYF. The CDR3 region has the DNA TGTGCCAGCAGTTACTCCGGTAACTCTGGAAACACCATATATTTT.

The rearrangement joins TRBV7-7 to TRBJ2-1, with 13 nucleotides matching TRBD2. CDR3 length: 15 amino acids. Germline CDR1 SSHAT, CDR2 FNYEAQ (reference sequence). The ends lost 1 base at V and 7 bases at J; junction bases unmatched: 1. The CDR3 is CASSLGLAGGNEQFF. The CDR3 region has the DNA TGTGCCAGCAGCTTAGGACTAGCGGGGGGTAATGAGCAGTTCTTC.

The sample holds a few counts of this clone. This chain connects TRBV19 to TRBJ1-1; 8 bases map to TRBD1. The germline gives CDR1 LNHDA, CDR2 SQIVND (reference sequence). CDR3 length: 14 amino acids. V gave up 6 bases and J gave up 3 bases; unmatched junction bases: 6. CDR3 bases: TGTGCCAGTAGAGGACAGGGTTGGGACACTGAAGCTTTCTTT. It is translated as CASRGQGWDTEAFF.

The chain uses TRBV11-3 and TRBJ2-1; 8 bases map to TRBD2. Trimming at V came to 2 bases and at J to 8 bases, leaving 8 bases not matched to a gene. The germline V gene encodes CDR1 SGHNT and CDR2 YENEEA. The CDR3 has 15 amino acids. The CDR3 nucleotides read TGTGCCAGCAGCTTACGGGGGGGGACTACGGATGAGCAGTTCTTC. Amino acids: CASSLRGGTTDEQFF.

The chain links TRBV10-3 to TRBJ2-7, with 14 bases fitting TRBD2. The length of the CDR3 is 19 residues. Trimming took 0 bases from V and 5 from J; bases not matched to a gene: 12. CDR1 and CDR2 from the germline V gene are ENHRY and SYGVKD. The CDR3 DNA reads as TGTGCCATCAGTGAGTCGCCGGGACTAGCGGGGGCCGGGTACGACGAGCAGTACTTC. It is translated as CAISESPGLAGAGYDEQYF.

This clone was picked up a small number of times. The rearrangement links TRBV21-1 to TRBJ2-7; the D call of TRBD2 is as the table states it, not checked on the DNA. TRBV21-1 is a recognized pseudogene. This CDR3 contains 12 residues. The CDR3 coding sequence is TGTGCCGGGAGCGGGAGAGGCTACGAGCAGTACTTC. Amino acids: CAGSGRGYEQYF.

This chain joins TRBV6-2 or TRBV6-3 and TRBJ2-1; 9 nucleotides align to TRBD1. This CDR3 has 15 residues. Trimming at V came to 3 bases and at J to 8 bases, leaving 8 bases not matched to a gene. Germline V CDR1 and CDR2: MNHEY, SVGEGT. The CDR3 DNA follows: TGTGCCAGCAGTTATGGGGGGACAGGGATAGATGAGCAGTTCTTC. It yields the protein CASSYGGTGIDEQFF.

The CDR3 DNA follows: TGTGCCAGCAGCTTAGGGGACTTAGAGACCCAGTACTTC. Its protein product is CASSLGDLETQYF. V is TRBV7-3 and J is TRBJ2-5; D might be TRBD2 (6 bases). Germline-derived CDR1 and CDR2 are SGHTA and FQGTGA. Between the trimmed V and J ends, which lost 2 bases and 4 bases, there was a span of 8 bases. The CDR3 is made up of 13 amino acids.

The rearrangement links TRBV6-5 to TRBJ2-7; the match to TRBD1 covers 7 bases. This CDR3 has 13 amino acids. Germline V gene data show CDR1 as MNHEY and CDR2 as SVGAGI. The V and J ends lost 10 bases and 4 bases, in that order; junction bases with no gene match: 10. This CDR3 is CATDSGQSYEQYF. CDR3 nucleotides: TGTGCCACCGATTCGGGACAGTCTTACGAGCAGTACTTC.

V is TRBV6-5 and J is TRBJ2-7, with TRBD2 matching 8 bases. This CDR3 is 16 amino acids long. V lost 0 bases and J lost 4; bases outside the gene matches: 8. Germline loops: CDR1 MNHEY, CDR2 SVGAGI. Written as DNA, the CDR3 is TGTGCCAGCAGTTACTCCGTACCGGGAGGGAATTACGAGCAGTACTTC. It is translated as CASSYSVPGGNYEQYF.

This clone came up once. The rearrangement joins TRBV11-2 to TRBJ2-7; D possibly corresponds to TRBD2 (6 bases). The CDR3 totals 14 residues. Trimming took off 5 bases at V and 5 bases at J, with 16 bases between the two ends. CDR1 and CDR2 (germline): SGHAT, FQNNGV. The CDR3 sequence is CASSPWGLPHEQYF. Written as DNA, the CDR3 is TGTGCCAGCAGCCCCTGGGGACTCCCCCACGAGCAGTACTTC. The full variable domain, rest sourced from reference TRBV11-2 and TRBJ2-7, is EAGVAQSPRYKIIEKRQSVAFWCNPISGHATLYWYQQILGQGPKLLIQFQNNGVVDDSQLPKDRFSAERLKGVDSTLKIQPAKLEDSAVYLCASSPWGLPHEQYFGPGTRLTVT.

The gene calls are TRBV30 and TRBJ2-3; D not certain. This CDR3 region has 10 residues. Germline-derived CDR1 and CDR2 are GTSNPN and SVGIG (reference sequence). Trimming cost V 2 bases and J 6 bases, with 3 bases left between them. The CDR3 reads CAWSLDTQYF. In DNA form, the CDR3 reads TGTGCCTGGAGTCTGGATACGCAGTATTTT. The whole variable domain, remainder taken from reference TRBV30 and TRBJ2-3, is SQTIHQWPATLVQPVGSPLSLECTVEGTSNPNLYWYRQAAGRGLQLLFYSVGIGQISSEVPQNLSASRPQDRQFILSSKKLLLSDSGFYLCAWSLDTQYFGPGTRLTVL.

V usage is TRBV30 and J usage is TRBJ2-1; no reliable D call. Trimming took 0 bases from V and 8 from J, leaving 5 bases between them. Per the germline V gene, CDR1 is GTSNPN and CDR2 is SVGIG (reference sequence). CDR3 size: 11 residues. CDR3 in amino acids: CAWSVRDEQFF. The CDR3 DNA sequence: TGTGCCTGGAGTGTACGGGATGAGCAGTTCTTC.

This clone has a handful of counts. The chain is built from TRBV9 and TRBJ1-3; 7 nucleotides align to TRBD1. The CDR3 covers 14 residues. Germline-derived CDR1 and CDR2 are SGDLS and YYNGEE. V lost 3 bases, J lost 8 bases, and 8 bases stayed unmatched. DNA for the CDR3: TGTGCCAGCAGCGAAACAGGGGCTTGGGACACCATATATTTT. As protein: CASSETGAWDTIYF.